These T cell receptor beta chains were read from a single sample in a study of technical replicates of blood from a handful of donors. TCRdb's table, derived via immunoSEQ multiplex PCR, lists solely in-frame clones and lacks some. The sample contains fewer than 85,000 clones, less than 95% of which appear only once. The sample comprised T cells isolated from PBMCs. The receptor set was obtained from a human donor in good health. The CDR3 runs from the conserved cysteine through the conserved F or W. The D gene is left open where the match is weak. Clone size is shown for a subset of rows, as once, few, many or a class of expanded clone.

TRBV28	NA	TRBJ1-2	TRBD1	CASSLTGYYGYTF	TGTGCCAGCAGTTTGACAGGGTACTATGGCTACACCTTC
TRBV5-4	once	TRBJ2-1	TRBD2	CASSLGLADYNEQFF	TGTGCCAGCAGCTTGGGCCTAGCGGACTACAATGAGCAGTTCTTC
TRBV25-1	NA	TRBJ2-7	TRBD2	CASSETSEEVSYEQYF	TGTGCCAGCAGTGAGACTAGCGAGGAGGTTTCCTACGAGCAGTACTTC
TRBV6-1	NA	TRBJ1-1	NA	CASSEGGNTEAFF	TGTGCCAGCAGTGAGGGGGGGAACACTGAAGCTTTCTTT
TRBV2	NA	TRBJ1-2	NA	CASSATDYGYTF	TGTGCCAGCAGTGCCACAGACTATGGCTACACCTTC
TRBV20-1	once	TRBJ2-7	NA	CSAGTGYGQYF	TGCAGTGCTGGAACAGGGTACGGGCAGTACTTC
TRBV10-3	NA	TRBJ1-1	NA	CAISDRVANTEAFF	TGTGCCATCAGTGATCGGGTTGCGAACACTGAAGCTTTCTTT
TRBV28	NA	TRBJ2-3	NA	CASSATAGTDTQYF	TGTGCCAGCAGTGCGACAGCCGGCACAGATACGCAGTATTTT
TRBV11-3	NA	TRBJ1-1	TRBD1	CASSSTVTGAVGTEAFF	TGTGCCAGCAGCTCCACCGTGACAGGGGCAGTAGGGACTGAAGCTTTCTTT
TRBV6-5	NA	TRBJ1-6	NA	CASMRGNSPLHF	TGTGCCAGTATGCGGGGCAATTCACCCCTCCACTTT
TRBV5-1	NA	TRBJ2-7	TRBD1	CASSYGQGYEQYF	TGCGCCAGCAGCTACGGACAGGGGTACGAGCAGTACTTC
TRBV5-1	NA	TRBJ1-1	NA	CASNVAGRTEAFF	TGCGCCAGCAATGTGGCAGGGAGGACTGAAGCTTTCTTT
TRBV27	NA	TRBJ2-7	NA	CASSLGRGNEQYF	TGTGCCAGCAGTTTAGGGAGGGGGAACGAGCAGTACTTC
TRBV28	NA	TRBJ1-1	NA	CASSLWGQGRTEAFF	TGTGCCAGCAGTTTATGGGGGCAGGGCAGGACTGAAGCTTTCTTT
TRBV19	NA	TRBJ1-5	NA	CASSIQEGEYQPQHF	TGTGCCAGTAGTATCCAAGAGGGGGAGTATCAGCCCCAGCATTTT
TRBV6-1	NA	TRBJ2-7	TRBD1	CASSEPGQTTYEQYF	TGTGCCAGCAGTGAACCGGGACAGACTACCTACGAGCAGTACTTC
TRBV12-5	NA	TRBJ2-5	TRBD1	CASGLAGQEETQYF	TGTGCTAGTGGTTTGGCGGGACAGGAAGAGACCCAGTACTTC
TRBV15	NA	TRBJ2-2	NA	CATSYPSQTGELFF	TGTGCCACCAGCTACCCTTCTCAGACCGGGGAGCTGTTTTTT
TRBV5-1	NA	TRBJ2-3	NA	CASSLTGLADTQYF	TGCGCCAGCAGCTTGACAGGGCTCGCAGATACGCAGTATTTT
TRBV4-1	NA	TRBJ2-7	NA	CASSLDKDEQYF	TGCGCCAGCAGCCTGGACAAGGATGAGCAGTACTTC
TRBV2	NA	TRBJ1-4	NA	CASHLREEKLFF	TGTGCCAGCCATTTAAGGGAGGAAAAACTGTTTTTT
TRBV9	NA	TRBJ2-2	TRBD2	CASSVRASGRSGELFF	TGTGCCAGCAGCGTCAGAGCTAGCGGGAGGTCCGGGGAGCTGTTTTTT
TRBV7-9	NA	TRBJ1-1	NA	CASSFAQNTEAFF	TGTGCCAGCAGCTTTGCACAGAACACTGAAGCTTTCTTT
TRBV28	once	TRBJ2-7	NA	CASTQNTGRYEQYF	TGTGCCAGCACCCAAAACACGGGGAGGTACGAGCAGTACTTC
TRBV5-1	NA	TRBJ1-4	NA	CASSLVAATNEKLFF	TGCGCCAGCAGCTTGGTGGCAGCAACTAATGAAAAACTGTTTTTT
TRBV19	NA	TRBJ1-2	NA	CASSNSQDRSYTF	TGTGCCAGTAGTAACAGCCAGGACAGAAGCTACACCTTC
TRBV28	NA	TRBJ1-4	NA	CASSPVDRRSEKLFF	TGTGCCAGCAGTCCGGTGGACAGAAGGAGTGAAAAACTGTTTTTT
TRBV11-2	NA	TRBJ1-5	NA	CASSLGTETSSNQPQHF	TGTGCCAGCAGCTTAGGGACAGAGACATCTAGCAATCAGCCCCAGCATTTT
TRBV5-4	NA	TRBJ2-3	NA	CASSEADYSGSDTQYF	TGTGCCAGCAGCGAGGCGGACTATTCTGGTTCAGATACGCAGTATTTT